This note documents a single T cell receptor (beta chain) sequence. What it recognizes is unknown. This sample is drawn from a study of Ad26.COV2.S vaccination and SARS-CoV-2 variants. Study-level background: In the study, Ad26.COV2.S was injected intramuscularly once, or twice 56 days apart.

The J segment lost 0 bases and the V segment lost 5 bases, leaving 9 bases of the junction unmatched. CDR3 length: 16 residues. Germline lookup yields CDR1 SGHVS and CDR2 FQNEAQ. Generated by immunoSEQ multiplex PCR, the TCRdb table keeps only in-frame clones and is missing some. Of hundreds of thousands of clones in the sample, around 89% were seen once. The study, taken as a whole, reports: Vaccine and placebo groups showed comparable non-spike TCR breadth.

The treatment: about 20 received Ad26.COV2.S at low or high dose, single or two shots; 5 received placebo; per-sample allocation not given. Specimens were obtained on day 63 following the first vaccine or placebo injection. The rearrangement joins TRBV7-8 to TRBJ1-2, with 7 positions matching TRBD1. The receptor's source is a person between 18 and 65 years old who received the Ad26.COV2.S COVID-19 vaccine or a placebo. The sequences come from peripheral blood, collected in a trial of Ad26.COV2.S vaccine versus placebo. CDR3 sequence: CASSPTGPPTNYGYTF. The DNA for the CDR3 is TGTGCCAGCAGCCCGACAGGGCCGCCCACTAACTATGGCTACACCTTC.